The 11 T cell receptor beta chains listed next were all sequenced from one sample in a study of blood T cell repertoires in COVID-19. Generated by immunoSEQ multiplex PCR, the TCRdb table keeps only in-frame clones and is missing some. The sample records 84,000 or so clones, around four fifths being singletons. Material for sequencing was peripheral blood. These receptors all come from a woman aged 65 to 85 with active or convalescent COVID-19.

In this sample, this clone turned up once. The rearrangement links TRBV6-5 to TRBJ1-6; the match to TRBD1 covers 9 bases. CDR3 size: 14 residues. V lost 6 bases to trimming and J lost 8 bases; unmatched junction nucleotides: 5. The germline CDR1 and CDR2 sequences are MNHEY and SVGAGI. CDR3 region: CASRIQGAHSPLHF. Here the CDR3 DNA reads TGTGCCAGCAGGATACAGGGGGCGCATTCACCCCTCCACTTT.

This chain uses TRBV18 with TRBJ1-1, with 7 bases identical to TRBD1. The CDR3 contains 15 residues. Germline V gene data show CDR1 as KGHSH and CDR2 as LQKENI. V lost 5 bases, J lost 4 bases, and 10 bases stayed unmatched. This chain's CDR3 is CASSSYTGVSTEAFF. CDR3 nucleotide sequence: TGTGCCAGCTCATCATATACAGGGGTAAGCACTGAAGCTTTCTTT.

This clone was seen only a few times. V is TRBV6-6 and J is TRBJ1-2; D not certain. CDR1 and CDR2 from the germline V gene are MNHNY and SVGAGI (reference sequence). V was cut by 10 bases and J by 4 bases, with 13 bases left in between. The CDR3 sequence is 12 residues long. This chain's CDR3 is CATGTGFYGYTF. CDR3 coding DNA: TGTGCCACGGGAACCGGGTTCTATGGCTACACCTTC.

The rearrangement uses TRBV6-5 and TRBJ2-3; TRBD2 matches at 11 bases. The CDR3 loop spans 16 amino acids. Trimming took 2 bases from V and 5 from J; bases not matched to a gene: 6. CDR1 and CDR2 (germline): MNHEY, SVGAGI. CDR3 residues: CASSYVSGGAGDTQYF. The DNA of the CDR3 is TGTGCCAGCAGTTACGTTAGCGGGGGGGCCGGAGATACGCAGTATTTT.

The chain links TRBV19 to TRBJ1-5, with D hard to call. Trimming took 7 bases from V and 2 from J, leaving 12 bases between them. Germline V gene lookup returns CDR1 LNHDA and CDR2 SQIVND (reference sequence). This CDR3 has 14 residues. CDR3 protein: CASTVSVGNQPQHF. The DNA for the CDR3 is TGTGCCAGTACAGTGTCAGTTGGCAATCAGCCCCAGCATTTT. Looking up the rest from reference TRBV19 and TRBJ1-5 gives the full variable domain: DGGITQSPKYLFRKEGQNVTLSCEQNLNHDAMYWYRQDPGQGLRLIYYSQIVNDFQKGDIAEGYSVSREKKESFPLTVTSAQKNPTAFYLCASTVSVGNQPQHFGDGTRLSIL.

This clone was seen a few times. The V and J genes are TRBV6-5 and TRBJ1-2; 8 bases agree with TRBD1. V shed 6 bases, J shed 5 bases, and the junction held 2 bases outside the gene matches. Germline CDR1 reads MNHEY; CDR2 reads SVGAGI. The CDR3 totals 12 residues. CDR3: CASSGQGYGYTF. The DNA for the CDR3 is TGTGCCAGCAGCGGACAGGGATATGGCTACACCTTC.

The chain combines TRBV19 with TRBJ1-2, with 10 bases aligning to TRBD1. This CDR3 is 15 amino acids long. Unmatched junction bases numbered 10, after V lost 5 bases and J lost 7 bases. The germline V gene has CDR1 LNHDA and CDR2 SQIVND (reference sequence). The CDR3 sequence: CASSPWDRGLGGYTF. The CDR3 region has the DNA TGTGCCAGTAGTCCCTGGGACAGGGGTTTGGGTGGCTACACCTTC.

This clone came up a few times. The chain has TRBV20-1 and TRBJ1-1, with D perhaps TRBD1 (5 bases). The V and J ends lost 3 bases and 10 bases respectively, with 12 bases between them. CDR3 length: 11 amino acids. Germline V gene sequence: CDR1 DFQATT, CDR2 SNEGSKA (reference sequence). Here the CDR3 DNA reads TGCAGTGCTAGTACGGACAAATCAGCTTTCTTT. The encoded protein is CSASTDKSAFF.

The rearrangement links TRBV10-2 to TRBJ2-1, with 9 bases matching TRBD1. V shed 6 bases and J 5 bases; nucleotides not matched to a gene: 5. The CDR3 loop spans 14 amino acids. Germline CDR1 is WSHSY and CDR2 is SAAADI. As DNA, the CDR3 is TGCGCCAGCAGAAAACAGGGGGCTAACAATGAGCAGTTCTTC. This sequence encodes CASRKQGANNEQFF.

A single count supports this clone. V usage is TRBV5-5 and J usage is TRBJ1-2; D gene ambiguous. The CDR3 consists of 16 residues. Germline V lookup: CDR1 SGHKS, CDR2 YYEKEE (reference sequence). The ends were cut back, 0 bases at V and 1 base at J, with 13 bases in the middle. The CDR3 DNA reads TGTGCCAGCAGCTTGGAGCAGGCCCGAATTAACTATGGCTACACCTTC. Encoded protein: CASSLEQARINYGYTF.

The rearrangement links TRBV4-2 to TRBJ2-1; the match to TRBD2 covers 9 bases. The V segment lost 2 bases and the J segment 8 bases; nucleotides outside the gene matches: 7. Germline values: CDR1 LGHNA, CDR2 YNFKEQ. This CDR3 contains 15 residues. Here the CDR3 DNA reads TGTGCCAGCAGCCAACGCGCTAGCGGGGAAGATGAGCAGTTCTTC. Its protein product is CASSQRASGEDEQFF.